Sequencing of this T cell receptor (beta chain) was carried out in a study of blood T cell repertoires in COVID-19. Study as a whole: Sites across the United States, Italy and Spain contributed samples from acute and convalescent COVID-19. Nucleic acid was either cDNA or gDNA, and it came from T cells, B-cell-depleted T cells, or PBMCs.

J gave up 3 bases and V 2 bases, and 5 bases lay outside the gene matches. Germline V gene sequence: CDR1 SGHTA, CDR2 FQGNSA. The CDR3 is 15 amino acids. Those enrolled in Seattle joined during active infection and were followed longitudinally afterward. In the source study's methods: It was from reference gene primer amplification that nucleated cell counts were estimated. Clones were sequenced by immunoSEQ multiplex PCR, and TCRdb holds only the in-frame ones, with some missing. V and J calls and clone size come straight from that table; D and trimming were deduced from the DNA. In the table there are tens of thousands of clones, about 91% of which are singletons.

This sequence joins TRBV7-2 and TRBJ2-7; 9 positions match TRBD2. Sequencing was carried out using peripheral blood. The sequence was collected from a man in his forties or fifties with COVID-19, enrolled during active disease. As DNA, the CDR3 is TGTGCCAGCAGCTTACAAGTAGCGGGAGTCTACGAGCAGTACTTC. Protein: CASSLQVAGVYEQYF.